The TCR beta chain under discussion was sequenced for a study of blood T cell repertoires in COVID-19 (dated by TCRdb to the early 2020s). Study-wide context: Samples covering the acute and convalescent phases of COVID-19 were provided by collaborators in the United States, Italy and Spain. Deeply sampled blood TCRbeta repertoires from subjects exposed to, actively infected with, or recovered from COVID-19 were included in the dataset. Nearly every sample came with metadata listing a de-identified subject ID, COVID-19 status, age in years and sex. Samples came from the ongoing ImmuneRACE study (first 160 participants) plus 1,254 subjects from 6 global collaborators. A freely available public database, intended as a resource for researchers studying the immune response to SARS-CoV-2, is where the repertoires were released. Where available, HLA class I and class II types were obtained from metadata supplied by the sample provider rather than from assay-based typing. The prospective study material was composed of cDNA or gDNA derived from T cells, B-cell-depleted T cells, or PBMCs. Beyond this particular receptor, the publication reports: The quantity of clinical and demographic metadata differed by source and by participant and was supplied without curation.

On this clone: This receptor's antigen is unknown. Base qualities are missing; no much larger clone stands one base away.

The V end gives up 1 base and the J end 2 bases, leaving 4 bases in the junction not matched to a gene. The CDR1 and CDR2 encoded by the germline V gene (reference sequence) are SEHNR and FQNEAQ. The CDR3, cysteine through phenylalanine, is 15 amino acids long. Left in the record is the CDR3 DNA by itself, 45 bases read in frame from the first base. The immunoSEQ Assay, a bias-controlled multiplex PCR, was used to amplify TCRbeta CDR3 regions from genomic DNA. The study's own analysis went as follows. Within the assay, amplification of reference gene primers was used to estimate how many nucleated cells each sample contained. Sequence reads were collapsed and filtered to measure the absolute abundance of every unique TCRbeta CDR3 rearrangement. For each sample, productive Simpson clonality was calculated as the square root of Simpson's diversity index across productive rearrangements. Drawn from immuneACCESS, this table holds only the in-frame rearrangements with V and J called that TCRdb kept. Clones are partly lost; checked studies trace under half to an unresolved V gene and leave the rest unexplained. V, J and clone size are taken as reported in that table, and D and trimming were inferred from the DNA itself. This sample has more than 250,000 clones in its table, and about 90% of those were observed once. Under 7.5% of the sample lies in the top ten.

A second Seattle source provided samples from volunteer blood donors who had recovered from COVID-19. Whole blood was collected in K2EDTA tubes by collaborating institutions according to the institutions' own protocols. For TCRbeta analysis, collaborator samples were shipped as frozen whole blood, as isolated PBMCs, or as DNA extracted from either sample type. The rearranged chain carries TRBV7-9 and TRBJ2-7, with TRBD1 matching 8 junction bases. Sequenced input: peripheral blood. This clonotype was obtained from a man aged 18 to 29 who had recovered from COVID-19. The CDR3 sequence is CASSLVGDRPYEQYF. The sequenced DNA is TGTGCCAGCAGCTTAGTGGGGGACAGGCCCTACGAGCAGTACTTC.